One sample yielded the 32 T cell receptor beta chains listed below, sequenced in a study of blood T cell repertoires in COVID-19 (dated by TCRdb to 2018 to 2021). The library was obtained by the immunoSEQ multiplex PCR assay. TCRdb re-hosts the immuneACCESS table, in-frame sequences only. Its copies lack some clones; in the studies checked, an unresolved V gene accounts for under half of them, and the cause for the rest is not known. The sample includes 150,000 or so clones, with about 85% observed a single time. The ten top clones hold around 0.63% of the sample. The sequencing sample was made of peripheral blood. The receptors come from a man aged 55-75 years with COVID-19, enrolled during active disease.

This sequence joins TRBV2 and TRBJ1-5, with D unresolved. The germline gives CDR1 SNHLY, CDR2 FYNNEI. CDR3 length equals 13 residues. V was cut by 7 bases and J by 3 bases, with 10 bases left in between. CDR3 protein: CASMREANQPQHF. CDR3 nucleotide sequence: TGTGCCAGCATGAGGGAGGCCAATCAGCCCCAGCATTTT.

The CDR3 DNA is TGCGCCAGCAGCCAAGACCTTCTAGCGGGGGGGCAAGATACGCAGTATTTT. Amino acids: CASSQDLLAGGQDTQYF. V and J are TRBV4-1 and TRBJ2-3; 12 nucleotides align to TRBD2. The CDR3 spans 17 residues. CDR1 MGHRA and CDR2 YSYEKL come from the germline V gene. The J segment lost 5 bases and the V segment lost 0 bases, leaving 6 bases of the junction unmatched.

CDR3 bases: TGTGCCAGCAGTTTACGGACAGGTGAAGATACGCAGTATTTT. Protein: CASSLRTGEDTQYF. The chain combines TRBV27 with TRBJ2-3, with TRBD1 matching over 7 bases. The ends lost 2 bases at V and 5 bases at J; junction bases unmatched: 4. The CDR3 covers 14 residues. Germline CDR1 reads MNHEY; CDR2 reads SMNVEV (reference sequence).

The rearrangement links TRBV7-2 to TRBJ2-2, with TRBD1 identical over 10 bases. The CDR3 is made up of 14 amino acids. Germline CDR1 reads SGHTA; CDR2 reads FQGNSA. With V trimmed by 7 bases and J by 4 bases, 3 bases remained unmatched. The CDR3 region is CASKGTGATGELFF. In DNA, the CDR3 is TGTGCCAGCAAAGGGACAGGGGCCACCGGGGAGCTGTTTTTT. The whole variable domain, filled in from reference TRBV7-2 and TRBJ2-2, reads GAGVSQSPSNKVTEKGKDVELRCDPISGHTALYWYRQSLGQGLEFLIYFQGNSAPDKSGLPSDRFSAERTGGSVSTLTIQRTQQEDSAVYLCASKGTGATGELFFGEGSRLTVL.

This sequence joins TRBV7-2 and TRBJ2-2, with a possible D match to TRBD1 (5 bases). The CDR3 extends over 15 amino acids. Germline V gene data show CDR1 as SGHTA and CDR2 as FQGNSA. Deletions cut 5 bases from V and 8 bases from J, with 18 bases between. Written as DNA, the CDR3 is TGTGCCAGCAGCCCGACCCGGACACTGCGGGGGGAGCTGTTTTTT. It codes for CASSPTRTLRGELFF.

This chain uses TRBV3-1 (or the pseudogene TRBV3-2) with TRBJ2-1; tentatively, D is TRBD2 (6 bases). The CDR3 runs to 16 residues. V lost 1 base to trimming and J lost 2 bases, with 12 bases between them. CDR1 and CDR2 (germline): LGHDT, YNNKEL (reference sequence). In DNA, the CDR3 is TGTGCCAGCAGCCAAGTCGTAGCGGACGCCTACAATGAGCAGTTCTTC. Amino acid sequence: CASSQVVADAYNEQFF.

The rearrangement uses TRBV2 and TRBJ2-7; 8 nucleotides agree with TRBD1. This CDR3 region has 17 residues. J was trimmed by 3 bases and V by 4 bases; bases with no gene match: 14. Per germline, CDR1 SNHLY and CDR2 FYNNEI. This CDR3 is CASSADRGSRSHYEQYF. DNA for the CDR3: TGTGCCAGCAGTGCTGACAGGGGTAGTCGGTCCCACTACGAGCAGTACTTC. Combining the CDR3 with reference TRBV2 and TRBJ2-7 gives the whole variable domain EPEVTQTPSHQVTQMGQEVILRCVPISNHLYFYWYRQILGQKVEFLVSFYNNEISEKSEIFDDQFSVERPDGSNFTLKIRSTKLEDSAMYFCASSADRGSRSHYEQYFGPGTRLTVT.

The chain is built from TRBV4-1 and TRBJ1-4, with D maybe TRBD1 (6 bases). Trimming stripped 5 bases from V and 4 bases from J, with 17 bases between. The CDR3 loop spans 16 amino acids. Germline lookup yields CDR1 MGHRA and CDR2 YSYEKL. DNA of the CDR3: TGCGCCAGCAGCGGGCGCTCAGGGGTTCGTAATGAAAAACTGTTTTTT. This translates into CASSGRSGVRNEKLFF.

The chain carries TRBV19 and TRBJ2-7; TRBD1 agrees at 8 bases. In germline, CDR1 is LNHDA, CDR2 SQIVND (reference sequence). J was trimmed by 3 bases and V by 4 bases; bases with no gene match: 5. The CDR3 covers 14 residues. CDR3 amino acids: CASSRPGGVYEQYF. The CDR3 nucleotides are TGTGCCAGTAGTAGGCCAGGGGGCGTCTACGAGCAGTACTTC.

The rearrangement links TRBV28 to TRBJ1-1; 8 positions agree with TRBD1. The germline gives CDR1 MDHEN, CDR2 SYDVKM. Trimming removed 6 bases from V and 6 bases from J; junction bases left unmatched: 6. The CDR3 covers 13 residues. CDR3 nucleotides: TGTGCCAGCAGCCGTAGGGGACAGGCTGAAGCTTTCTTT. Amino acid sequence: CASSRRGQAEAFF.

In regard to this clone: The same CDR3 is also encoded by other DNA sequences in this sample. This chain uses TRBV7-2 with TRBJ2-1; weak D call: TRBD1 (5 bases). V was pared by 1 base and J by 0 bases, with 7 bases between. From germline, CDR1 is SGHTA and CDR2 FQGNSA. The CDR3 contains 15 residues. CDR3 coding DNA: TGTGCCAGCAGCTTAGACAGGAGCTCCTACAATGAGCAGTTCTTC. Amino acid sequence: CASSLDRSSYNEQFF. Supplemented by reference TRBV7-2 and TRBJ2-1, the full variable domain reads GAGVSQSPSNKVTEKGKDVELRCDPISGHTALYWYRQSLGQGLEFLIYFQGNSAPDKSGLPSDRFSAERTGGSVSTLTIQRTQQEDSAVYLCASSLDRSSYNEQFFGPGTRLTVL.

This chain uses TRBV5-1 with TRBJ1-4; 10 nucleotides match TRBD1. Germline CDR1 SGHRS, CDR2 YFSETQ. The ends lost 7 bases at V and 0 bases at J; junction bases unmatched: 6. The CDR3 contains 16 residues. The CDR3 DNA is TGCGCCAGCCGTGGGACAGGGGAGGCAACTAATGAAAAACTGTTTTTT. Translating it yields CASRGTGEATNEKLFF.

This chain uses TRBV4-2 with TRBJ2-3; 9 bases line up with TRBD2. Germline CDR1 reads LGHNA; CDR2 reads YNFKEQ. CDR3 length: 17 residues. V gave up 5 bases and J gave up 2 bases; unmatched junction bases: 11. The CDR3 loop is CASSRGSGRPNTDTQYF. In nucleotides, the CDR3 is TGTGCCAGCAGCAGGGGAAGCGGGAGGCCAAACACAGATACGCAGTATTTT.

This sequence joins TRBV7-2 and TRBJ2-7; D unresolved. This CDR3 spans 13 amino acids. Trimming removed 5 bases at V and 0 bases at J, with 8 bases between. CDR1 is SGHTA and CDR2 is FQGNSA in the germline V gene. The CDR3 sequence is CASSLTDSYEQYF. The CDR3 DNA reads as TGTGCCAGCAGCCTAACAGACTCCTACGAGCAGTACTTC.

This clone was found a few times. This rearrangement joins TRBV3-1 (or the pseudogene TRBV3-2) to TRBJ2-7; TRBD1 might be the D (5 bases). The CDR3 runs 14 residues. V gave up 1 base and J gave up 3 bases, with 10 bases separating them. Looked up from germline, CDR1 is LGHDT and CDR2 is YNNKEL (reference sequence). The CDR3 nucleotides read TGTGCCAGCAGCCAAGGTCCAGGGAACTACGAGCAGTACTTC. This codes for CASSQGPGNYEQYF.

In regard to this clone: At one boundary the junction diverges from the germline segment, which might be a read error. V and J are TRBV19 and TRBJ2-5; TRBD2 matches at 8 bases. Germline V gives CDR1 LNHDA, CDR2 SQIVND (reference sequence). The length of the CDR3 is 14 residues. This chain's CDR3 is CASLPPGGQGTQYF. The CDR3 region has the DNA TGTGCCAGCCTCCCCCCGGGGGGGCAAGGGACCCAGTACTTC.

The CDR3 DNA reads TGTGCCAGCAGCTCCCTCAGTGGTAACACCGGGGAGCTGTTTTTT. Translated: CASSSLSGNTGELFF. The chain couples TRBV5-6 to TRBJ2-2; D gene unclear. From germline, CDR1 is SGHDT and CDR2 YYEEEE. There are 15 residues in the CDR3. Trimming removed 3 bases from V and 2 bases from J, with 11 bases in between.

The chain couples TRBV6-6 to TRBJ2-7, with D unresolved. V lost 5 bases and J lost 4, with 12 bases in between. The germline V gene has CDR1 MNHNY and CDR2 SVGAGI (reference sequence). There are 13 residues in the CDR3. In nucleotides, the CDR3 is TGTGCCAGCAGTCCCTCGACACATTACGAGCAGTACTTC. This translates into CASSPSTHYEQYF.

The chain uses TRBV2 and TRBJ1-1; D gene uncertain. The CDR3 extends over 14 amino acids. Germline CDR1 and CDR2: SNHLY and FYNNEI. The V end was cut by 1 base, the J end by 6 bases, with 12 bases between. The CDR3 sequence: CASSEGLGYPEAFF. CDR3 nucleotide sequence: TGTGCCAGCAGTGAAGGGCTCGGGTACCCTGAAGCTTTCTTT.

This chain uses TRBV10-2 with TRBJ1-4; 7 bases are a match to TRBD1. The V gene end was trimmed by 5 bases and the J gene end by 4 bases; junction bases not matched to a gene: 7. CDR1 is WSHSY and CDR2 is SAAADI in the germline V gene. This CDR3 has 15 amino acids. CDR3 sequence (DNA): TGCGCCAGCAGTAGAAGGGACAGCGTTAATGAAAAACTGTTTTTT. The encoded protein is CASSRRDSVNEKLFF.

V and J are TRBV29-1 and TRBJ1-3; D unresolved. V lost 6 bases and J lost 4, with 13 bases in between. The CDR3 is 13 amino acids. Germline assignment: CDR1 SQVTM and CDR2 ANQGSEA. The CDR3 here is CSVRGSGGNTIYF. Here the CDR3 DNA reads TGCAGCGTCCGTGGGTCGGGGGGAAACACCATATATTTT.

The chain links TRBV24-1 to TRBJ1-4; possible D gene TRBD1, 5 bases. Trimming took 7 bases from V and 6 from J, leaving 11 bases between them. This CDR3 comprises 13 residues. Germline V lookup: CDR1 KGHDR, CDR2 SFDVKD. The CDR3 loop is CATRGTGDEKLFF. The CDR3 nucleotides are TGTGCCACCAGGGGGACGGGGGATGAAAAACTGTTTTTT.

The chain combines TRBV5-1 with TRBJ1-4; TRBD1 aligns across 8 bases. V lost 0 bases and J lost 7; bases outside the gene matches: 11. The CDR3 sequence is 17 residues long. Germline lookup yields CDR1 SGHRS and CDR2 YFSETQ. In DNA form, the CDR3 reads TGCGCCAGCAGCTTGGAGCTGACAGGGGTGGGAGGTGAAAAACTGTTTTTT. Its translation is CASSLELTGVGGEKLFF.

This chain links TRBV7-2 with TRBJ2-2; TRBD1 might be the D (5 bases). CDR3 length: 13 residues. The V and J ends lost 8 bases and 2 bases respectively, with 9 bases between them. CDR1 and CDR2 from the germline V gene are SGHTA and FQGNSA. The CDR3 region is CASGHSNTGELFF. DNA for the CDR3: TGTGCCAGCGGACATAGCAACACCGGGGAGCTGTTTTTT.

The chain is built from TRBV12-5 and TRBJ2-1; D ambiguous. The CDR3 has 12 residues. The ends were cut back, 1 base at V and 10 bases at J, with 8 bases in the middle. Looked up from germline, CDR1 is LGHNT and CDR2 is FRNRAP. The CDR3 bases are TGTGCTAGTGGTTTGGCTCCCTTGGAGCAGTTCTTC. Translating gives CASGLAPLEQFF.

This clone was seen only a few times. This chain joins TRBV24-1 and TRBJ1-2; 7 bases align to TRBD1. The CDR3 runs to 15 residues. The ends lost 4 bases at V and 2 bases at J; junction bases unmatched: 6. The germline V gene encodes CDR1 KGHDR and CDR2 SFDVKD. The CDR3 reads CATSDQRQGNYGYTF. DNA for the CDR3: TGTGCCACCAGTGACCAAAGACAGGGCAACTATGGCTACACCTTC.

The chain carries TRBV11-2 and TRBJ1-1, with a tentative D call TRBD1 (5 bases). V dropped 2 bases and J dropped 8 bases, with 12 bases sitting between them. This CDR3 region has 13 residues. Per germline, CDR1 SGHAT and CDR2 FQNNGV. The CDR3 DNA reads as TGTGCCAGCAGCTTACAGAGACAGATGGAAGCTTTCTTT. Translation: CASSLQRQMEAFF.

The V call is TRBV11-2, the J call TRBJ2-1; TRBD1 is a possible D gene (6 bases). The CDR3 length is 15 residues. V was shortened by 7 bases and J by 3 bases, with 16 bases between the two germline ends. Germline V CDR1 and CDR2: SGHAT, FQNNGV. Here the CDR3 DNA reads TGTGCCAGCACCAATACCGGGACAAACTACAATGAGCAGTTCTTC. Amino acids: CASTNTGTNYNEQFF.

The V gene is TRBV7-9, the J gene TRBJ2-1; TRBD2 aligns across 8 bases. The V gene's germline CDR1 is SEHNR and CDR2 FQNEAQ (reference sequence). Trimming took 3 bases from V and 7 from J; bases not matched to a gene: 8. The CDR3 length is 15 residues. CDR3 residues: CASSFVSGERNEQFF. CDR3 sequence (DNA): TGTGCCAGCAGCTTCGTTAGCGGGGAGAGAAATGAGCAGTTCTTC.

The chain employs TRBV7-2 and TRBJ1-2; 7 bases map to TRBD1. CDR3 size: 14 residues. Trimming took 5 bases from V and 4 from J; bases not matched to a gene: 7. Germline CDR1 reads SGHTA; CDR2 reads FQGNSA. CDR3 sequence: CASSPDREFYGYTF. The CDR3 DNA reads TGTGCCAGCAGCCCTGACAGGGAATTCTATGGCTACACCTTC.

The CDR3 DNA reads TGTGCCAGCAGTGACGCTACTAGCGGGGGGCGCACAGATACGCAGTATTTT. Translating it yields CASSDATSGGRTDTQYF. The V and J genes are TRBV25-1 and TRBJ2-3, with 12 bases that match TRBD2. Germline V gene sequence: CDR1 MGHDK, CDR2 SYGVNS. CDR3 length: 17 amino acids. With 3 bases clipped from V and 1 base from J, the junction kept 5 bases outside the gene matches.

The chain recombines TRBV6-2 or TRBV6-3 with TRBJ2-5; perhaps TRBD1 as D (6 bases). Germline V lookup: CDR1 MNHEY, CDR2 SVGEGT. This CDR3 contains 13 residues. V was clipped by 4 bases and J by 3 bases, with 9 bases between them. The CDR3 DNA reads as TGTGCCAGCAGTTTCGGACAGAAAGAGACCCAGTACTTC. Its translation is CASSFGQKETQYF.